A single T cell receptor (beta chain) is shown here with its context. These data originate in a study of cytomegalovirus exposure and HLA in healthy donors. This CDR3 comprises 13 residues. V lost 0 bases to trimming and J lost 3 bases, with 6 bases between them. Germline V gives CDR1 SGHDT, CDR2 YYEEEE. Primers: 60 Vbeta forward and 13 Jbeta reverse. Assay: immunoSEQ multiplex PCR; the TCRdb copy retains only in-frame clones and omits some. The sample has under 200,000 clones, around four fifths seen once. The source material was PBMCs. The chain employs TRBV5-6 and TRBJ1-1; maybe TRBD1 (6 bases). The clonotype originates from a man aged 35 to 55 in good health and CMV-seropositive. In nucleotides, the CDR3 is TGTGCCAGCAGCTTGGCAGGGGACACTGAAGCTTTCTTT. It encodes CASSLAGDTEAFF.